A selection of T cell receptor beta chains follows, all from one sample in a study of T cells after yellow fever vaccination. A single record per CDR3 protein comes from TCRdb applying MiXCR to the 5' RACE reads. The table lists around 250,000 distinct CDR3 sequences, around 7% of them singletons. Sequenced here: CD4+ T cells sorted from PBMCs, sampled 15 days after the yellow fever booster vaccination. All receptors derive from a man aged 25-40 years who received the YFV17D yellow fever vaccine. The CDR3 runs from the conserved cysteine through the conserved F or W. Each record gives: D gene, J gene, clone size, V gene, CDR3 protein, CDR3 DNA. A D gene is named only where the DNA matches it firmly. The size field is filled for only some rows; it gives once, few, many or a size class.

d_gene: .; j_gene: TRBJ2-7; abundance: many; v_gene: TRBV12-3/TRBV12-4; CDR3aa: CASSLGVSSYEQYF; CDR3nt: TGTGCCAGCAGTTTAGGCGTTAGCTCCTACGAGCAGTACTTC
d_gene: TRBD2; j_gene: TRBJ2-2; abundance: many; v_gene: TRBV25-1; CDR3aa: CASSDPTSGRPGELFF; CDR3nt: TGTGCCAGCAGTGACCCGACTAGCGGGAGACCCGGGGAGCTGTTTTTT
d_gene: TRBD2; j_gene: TRBJ2-1; abundance: many; v_gene: TRBV15; CDR3aa: CATSRDWASGYNEQFF; CDR3nt: TGTGCCACCAGCAGAGATTGGGCTAGCGGTTACAATGAGCAGTTCTTC
d_gene: .; j_gene: TRBJ2-3; abundance: .; v_gene: TRBV7-3; CDR3aa: CASSTQGPDTQYF; CDR3nt: TGTGCCAGCAGCACGCAGGGCCCAGATACGCAGTATTTT
d_gene: TRBD1; j_gene: TRBJ1-2; abundance: few; v_gene: TRBV12-3/TRBV12-4; CDR3aa: CASRLTGVYGYTF; CDR3nt: TGTGCCAGCCGTTTGACAGGGGTCTATGGCTACACCTTC
d_gene: TRBD1; j_gene: TRBJ2-5; abundance: many; v_gene: TRBV18; CDR3aa: CASSPRQGPGETQYF; CDR3nt: TGTGCCAGCTCACCTAGACAGGGGCCGGGTGAGACCCAGTACTTC
d_gene: .; j_gene: TRBJ2-1; abundance: many; v_gene: TRBV20-1; CDR3aa: CSALHSEGNEQFF; CDR3nt: TGCAGTGCGCTCCACAGCGAGGGCAATGAGCAGTTCTTC
d_gene: .; j_gene: TRBJ1-2; abundance: .; v_gene: TRBV19; CDR3aa: CASKEGLYGYTF; CDR3nt: TGTGCCAGTAAGGAGGGGCTCTATGGCTACACCTTC
d_gene: .; j_gene: TRBJ2-3; abundance: .; v_gene: TRBV5-1; CDR3aa: CASQLAFSTDTQYF; CDR3nt: TGCGCCAGCCAACTGGCCTTTAGCACAGATACGCAGTATTTT
d_gene: .; j_gene: TRBJ1-2; abundance: few; v_gene: TRBV6-5; CDR3aa: CASSYSHSRTLGGYTF; CDR3nt: TGTGCCAGCAGTTACTCACACTCCCGGACTCTGGGCGGCTACACCTTC
d_gene: .; j_gene: TRBJ1-4; abundance: many; v_gene: TRBV7-9; CDR3aa: CASSLFGEENEKLFF; CDR3nt: TGTGCCAGCAGCTTATTTGGGGAGGAGAATGAAAAACTGTTTTTT
d_gene: .; j_gene: TRBJ2-6; abundance: few; v_gene: TRBV7-2; CDR3aa: CASSDSGFVLTF; CDR3nt: TGTGCCAGCAGCGATTCCGGGTTTGTCCTGACTTTC
d_gene: TRBD1; j_gene: TRBJ1-1; abundance: few; v_gene: TRBV6-5; CDR3aa: CASSYGTVEAFF; CDR3nt: TGTGCCAGCAGTTACGGGACAGTCGAAGCTTTCTTT
d_gene: TRBD2; j_gene: TRBJ2-7; abundance: few; v_gene: TRBV7-2; CDR3aa: CASTPIAGAVYEQYF; CDR3nt: TGTGCCAGCACCCCAATAGCGGGAGCGGTTTACGAGCAGTACTTC
d_gene: .; j_gene: TRBJ2-1; abundance: many; v_gene: TRBV29-1; CDR3aa: CSGDGGRLASYNEQFF; CDR3nt: TGCAGCGGCGATGGGGGGAGGCTAGCGAGCTACAATGAGCAGTTCTTC
d_gene: TRBD1; j_gene: TRBJ2-5; abundance: many; v_gene: TRBV7-2; CDR3aa: CASSRQGGPETQYF; CDR3nt: TGTGCCAGCAGCCGACAGGGGGGCCCAGAGACCCAGTACTTC
d_gene: TRBD2; j_gene: TRBJ2-1; abundance: few; v_gene: TRBV6-5; CDR3aa: CASSYGTSALSSYNEQFF; CDR3nt: TGTGCCAGCAGTTACGGGACTAGCGCCCTAAGCTCCTACAATGAGCAGTTCTTC
d_gene: TRBD1; j_gene: TRBJ1-6; abundance: .; v_gene: TRBV12-3/TRBV12-4; CDR3aa: CASSLETGAGAYNSPLHF; CDR3nt: TGTGCCAGCAGTTTAGAGACAGGGGCTGGGGCCTATAATTCACCCCTCCACTTT
d_gene: TRBD2; j_gene: TRBJ2-2; abundance: many; v_gene: TRBV5-5; CDR3aa: CASSYIATSGSSGELFF; CDR3nt: TGTGCCAGCAGTTATATCGCTACTAGCGGGAGTTCCGGGGAGCTGTTTTTT
d_gene: .; j_gene: TRBJ2-7; abundance: many; v_gene: TRBV5-1; CDR3aa: CASSYRSDYEQYF; CDR3nt: TGCGCCAGCAGTTACAGGAGCGACTACGAGCAGTACTTC
d_gene: .; j_gene: TRBJ2-3; abundance: few; v_gene: TRBV7-8; CDR3aa: CASSTADTQYF; CDR3nt: TGTGCCAGCAGCACTGCAGATACGCAGTATTTT
d_gene: TRBD2; j_gene: TRBJ2-1; abundance: .; v_gene: TRBV30; CDR3aa: CAWTPIGGSSYNEQFF; CDR3nt: TGTGCCTGGACCCCTATCGGGGGGTCCTCCTACAATGAGCAGTTCTTC
d_gene: .; j_gene: TRBJ1-5; abundance: few; v_gene: TRBV27; CDR3aa: CASSRNRDKAKGPQHF; CDR3nt: TGTGCCAGCAGTCGAAACCGGGACAAGGCCAAAGGGCCCCAGCATTTT
d_gene: .; j_gene: TRBJ2-2; abundance: many; v_gene: TRBV7-7; CDR3aa: CASSLEGWSGELFF; CDR3nt: TGTGCCAGCAGCTTAGAGGGGTGGTCCGGGGAGCTGTTTTTT
d_gene: .; j_gene: TRBJ2-3; abundance: few; v_gene: TRBV6-2/TRBV6-3; CDR3aa: CASKDQASSTDTQYF; CDR3nt: TGTGCCAGCAAGGATCAAGCGTCAAGCACAGATACGCAGTATTTT
d_gene: TRBD2; j_gene: TRBJ2-7; abundance: few; v_gene: TRBV29-1; CDR3aa: CSVEDRGSYEQYF; CDR3nt: TGCAGCGTTGAAGATCGCGGGAGCTACGAGCAGTACTTC
d_gene: TRBD2; j_gene: TRBJ2-7; abundance: .; v_gene: TRBV5-6; CDR3aa: CASRLGLAGGYEQYF; CDR3nt: TGTGCCAGCAGGCTGGGACTAGCGGGAGGCTACGAGCAGTACTTC
d_gene: .; j_gene: TRBJ2-2; abundance: .; v_gene: TRBV6-1; CDR3aa: CAAPLDLRTGELFF; CDR3nt: TGTGCCGCACCACTAGATCTGCGCACCGGGGAGCTGTTTTTT
d_gene: TRBD2; j_gene: TRBJ2-7; abundance: few; v_gene: TRBV6-2/TRBV6-3; CDR3aa: CASSYSQRELGYEQYF; CDR3nt: TGTGCCAGCAGTTACTCGCAGCGGGAGTTAGGTTACGAGCAGTACTTC
d_gene: .; j_gene: TRBJ2-2; abundance: .; v_gene: TRBV3-1; CDR3aa: CASRQAGTNTGELFF; CDR3nt: TGTGCCAGCAGGCAGGCCGGGACAAACACCGGGGAGCTGTTTTTT
d_gene: .; j_gene: TRBJ2-5; abundance: .; v_gene: TRBV11-3; CDR3aa: CASSLGGDTSGTQYF; CDR3nt: TGTGCCAGCAGCTTAGGGGGCGACACCTCAGGGACCCAGTACTTC
d_gene: .; j_gene: TRBJ2-5; abundance: .; v_gene: TRBV6-6; CDR3aa: CASSRVGTQYF; CDR3nt: TGTGCCAGCAGCCGAGTGGGGACCCAGTACTTC
d_gene: TRBD1; j_gene: TRBJ1-6; abundance: .; v_gene: TRBV11-3; CDR3aa: CASSLVAGGNSPLHF; CDR3nt: TGTGCCAGCAGCTTAGTAGCAGGGGGGAATTCACCCCTCCACTTT
d_gene: .; j_gene: TRBJ2-1; abundance: few; v_gene: TRBV11-2; CDR3aa: CASPGRLRGEMSSYNEQFF; CDR3nt: TGTGCCAGCCCCGGGAGATTAAGGGGAGAGATGTCATCCTACAATGAGCAGTTCTTC
d_gene: TRBD1; j_gene: TRBJ2-3; abundance: .; v_gene: TRBV29-1; CDR3aa: CSVEDSGTAPDTQYF; CDR3nt: TGCAGCGTTGAAGACTCCGGGACAGCACCAGATACGCAGTATTTT
d_gene: TRBD2; j_gene: TRBJ2-3; abundance: many; v_gene: TRBV3-1; CDR3aa: CASSPGLAGGLNTQYF; CDR3nt: TGTGCCAGCAGCCCGGGACTAGCGGGAGGGCTGAATACGCAGTATTTT
d_gene: .; j_gene: TRBJ2-7; abundance: many; v_gene: TRBV29-1; CDR3aa: CSVGSRLSSLEQYF; CDR3nt: TGCAGCGTTGGGTCCAGGCTTTCTTCCCTCGAGCAGTACTTC
d_gene: .; j_gene: TRBJ2-2; abundance: .; v_gene: TRBV4-3; CDR3aa: CASSQDSYTGELFF; CDR3nt: TGCGCCAGCAGCCAAGATTCGTACACCGGGGAGCTGTTTTTT
d_gene: .; j_gene: TRBJ1-6; abundance: few; v_gene: TRBV6-5; CDR3aa: CASRQGRNYSPLHF; CDR3nt: TGTGCCAGCAGGCAGGGGCGGAATTATTCACCCCTCCACTTT
d_gene: .; j_gene: TRBJ1-1; abundance: few; v_gene: TRBV20-1; CDR3aa: CSASSTLEAFF; CDR3nt: TGCAGTGCTAGTTCGACCTTAGAAGCTTTCTTT
d_gene: .; j_gene: TRBJ2-1; abundance: .; v_gene: TRBV5-4; CDR3aa: CASSGTGMNEQFF; CDR3nt: TGTGCCAGCAGCGGGACGGGGATGAATGAGCAGTTCTTC
d_gene: .; j_gene: TRBJ2-3; abundance: many; v_gene: TRBV7-2; CDR3aa: CASSSQSYTQYF; CDR3nt: TGTGCCAGCAGCTCCCAGAGCTATACGCAGTATTTT
d_gene: .; j_gene: TRBJ2-5; abundance: many; v_gene: TRBV28; CDR3aa: CASSSPGQGQETQYF; CDR3nt: TGTGCCAGCAGTTCCCCGGGACAAGGCCAAGAGACCCAGTACTTC
d_gene: .; j_gene: TRBJ2-5; abundance: .; v_gene: TRBV18; CDR3aa: CASSPPATGFQETQYF; CDR3nt: TGTGCCAGCTCACCACCGGCCACGGGGTTCCAAGAGACCCAGTACTTC
d_gene: .; j_gene: TRBJ1-1; abundance: many; v_gene: TRBV3-1; CDR3aa: CASRAGGTEAFF; CDR3nt: TGTGCCAGCCGCGCGGGGGGGACTGAAGCTTTCTTT
d_gene: .; j_gene: TRBJ2-3; abundance: many; v_gene: TRBV5-1; CDR3aa: CASSLALAGTDTQYF; CDR3nt: TGTGCCAGCAGCTTAGCGCTCGCCGGAACAGATACGCAGTATTTT